The clone carrying this T cell receptor beta chain occurred many times. Its antigen is still unknown. The data were taken from a study of spatial heterogeneity in lung cancer. Study context: The study found that TCR transcript counts in tumor regions correlated strongly with a matched bulk RNA-seq T cell module score. As counted in raw reads, each unique TCR and UMI combination appeared more than ten times on average. The study's findings and limits: The study found that expanded intratumoral alpha and beta TCR counts tracked tumor mutation counts.

The germline V gene has CDR1 DFQATT and CDR2 SNEGSKA (reference sequence). This CDR3 is 17 amino acids long. V was clipped by 5 bases and J by 0 bases, with 20 bases between them. Regarding time point: sample taken at primary tumor resection. In each case, whole RNA from tumor, nontumor lung or frozen PBMC was sequenced unsorted. Using its own MiXCR run on the 5' RACE reads, TCRdb lists one record per CDR3 protein. The table includes 3,500 to 4,000 distinct CDR3 sequences, over 4% detected once. The TCR sequence derives from a female donor with early-stage non-small cell lung cancer. The sequencing used lung tumor tissue, collected at surgery. This rearrangement joins TRBV20-1 to TRBJ1-3, with D tentatively TRBD1 (5 bases). The CDR3 loop reads CSAQSRLTASSGNTIYF. For the CDR3, the DNA is TGCAGTGCTCAGAGCAGGTTGACAGCATCCTCTGGAAACACCATATATTTT.